The 23 T cell receptor beta chains below all came from one sample that was sequenced in a study of T cell repertoires in cytomegalovirus infection. Via MiXCR, TCRdb re-called the reads, giving one row per CDR3 protein. The data contain some 920,000 distinct CDR3 sequences, roughly 30% of them seen just once; the ten biggest clones take up 11% to 15%. Which antigens these TCRs recognize remains unknown. The starting material was cultured CD8+ T cells from PBMCs, obtained from culture after CMV antigen stimulation. These receptors all come from a human donor in good health (CMV status not recorded). Some clones in this sample may be carry-over from other donors' samples.

This clonotype occurred many times. V is TRBV12-3 or TRBV12-4 and J is TRBJ1-1, with unresolved D. CDR3 length equals 13 residues. V was cut by 6 bases and J by 5 bases, with 13 bases left in between. The CDR3 DNA is TGTGCCAGCAGCTGGGGATCAGTGACTGAAGCTTTCTTT. As protein: CASSWGSVTEAFF.

The table lists this clonotype with a count of one. The gene calls are TRBV7-6 and TRBJ2-7; D is possibly TRBD1 (6 bases). V was cut by 5 bases and J by 3 bases, with 20 bases left in between. This CDR3 comprises 16 residues. Germline V gene data show CDR1 as SGHVS and CDR2 as FNYEAQ. The CDR3 nucleotides are TGTGCCAGCAGCCTGGGCCCGACAGGAACTGGCTACGAGCAGTACTTC. Translating it yields CASSLGPTGTGYEQYF.

In this sample, this clonotype turned up a few times. The chain combines TRBV2 with TRBJ2-1; weak D call: TRBD2 (6 bases). Trimming took 2 bases from V and 8 from J, leaving 16 bases between them. The CDR3 is 15 amino acids. Per germline, CDR1 SNHLY and CDR2 FYNNEI. The CDR3 sequence: CASSELGLRADEQFF. The DNA of the CDR3 is TGTGCCAGCAGTGAACTGGGACTGAGGGCCGATGAGCAGTTCTTC.

DNA for the CDR3: TGTGCCAGCAGCTTAGTGGCGGCTTCGGACACTGAAGCTTTCTTT. Translating gives CASSLVAASDTEAFF. The rearrangement links TRBV7-6 to TRBJ1-1; D not resolved. Trimming shortened V by 1 base and J by 3 bases, and 12 bases separated the two germline ends. This CDR3 contains 15 residues. Germline-derived CDR1 and CDR2 are SGHVS and FNYEAQ.

V usage is TRBV6-5 and J usage is TRBJ1-3; unclear D gene. From germline, CDR1 is MNHEY and CDR2 SVGAGI. Trimming left V 5 bases short and J 4 bases short, with 9 bases between. This CDR3 spans 13 amino acids. The CDR3 spells CASSPGWGNTIYF. In nucleotides, the CDR3 is TGTGCCAGCAGTCCTGGATGGGGAAACACCATATATTTT.

This clonotype was detected ten times or more. The chain employs TRBV9 and TRBJ1-5; TRBD1 is a possible D gene (6 bases). This CDR3 comprises 17 residues. Germline lookup yields CDR1 SGDLS and CDR2 YYNGEE. Trimming left V 0 bases short and J 1 base short, with 14 bases between. CDR3 sequence reads: CASSVGSGGLSNQPQHF. The DNA of the CDR3 is TGTGCCAGCAGCGTAGGTAGCGGGGGGCTCAGCAATCAGCCCCAGCATTTT.

This clonotype came up a few times. This chain uses TRBV6-1 with TRBJ2-3, with 13 bases lining up with TRBD2. CDR3 length equals 16 residues. With V trimmed by 6 bases and J by 2 bases, 5 bases remained unmatched. Germline CDR1 reads MNHNS; CDR2 reads SASEGT. The CDR3, as DNA: TGTGCCAGCAGCTCGGGACTAGCGGGGCTCACAGATACGCAGTATTTT. It encodes CASSSGLAGLTDTQYF.

The J gene is TRBJ1-1, the V gene TRBV6-5, with a tentative D call TRBD1 (6 bases). This CDR3 region has 13 residues. V lost 8 bases and J 7 bases, leaving 17 bases between the germline ends. The germline gives CDR1 MNHEY, CDR2 SVGAGI. CDR3 sequence reads: CASFPGGADEAFF. The CDR3 DNA reads as TGTGCCAGCTTTCCGGGGGGGGCGGATGAAGCTTTCTTT.

The CDR3 nucleotides are TGCAGTGCTAGTAACAGGGGGCTGGTCACTGAAGCTTTCTTT. Its translation: CSASNRGLVTEAFF. V and J are TRBV20-1 and TRBJ1-1, with 9 bases aligning to TRBD1. V was clipped by 3 bases and J by 4 bases; unmatched bases: 6. CDR3 length: 14 residues. Germline V gives CDR1 DFQATT, CDR2 SNEGSKA (reference sequence).

This clonotype was picked up many times. V is TRBV12-3 or TRBV12-4 and J is TRBJ1-5; D remains ambiguous. Trimming removed 6 bases from V and 5 bases from J, with 8 bases in between. CDR3 length: 12 amino acids. CDR3 in DNA: TGTGCCAGCAGGCTGATCCATCAGCCCCAGCATTTT. It codes for CASRLIHQPQHF.

This chain joins TRBV7-9 and TRBJ2-5, with 9 bases lining up with TRBD1. The V segment lost 8 bases and the J segment 4 bases; nucleotides outside the gene matches: 2. Per the germline V gene, CDR1 is SEHNR and CDR2 is FQNEAQ (reference sequence). The CDR3 totals 12 residues. CDR3 DNA: TGTGCCAGCGGACAGGGGCGAGAGACCCAGTACTTC. It yields the protein CASGQGRETQYF. Full variable domain (remainder filled in from reference TRBV7-9 and TRBJ2-5): DTGVSQNPRHKITKRGQNVTFRCDPISEHNRLYWYRQTLGQGPEFLTYFQNEAQLEKSRLLSDRFSAERPKGSFSTLEIQRTEQGDSAMYLCASGQGRETQYFGPGTRLLVL.

This chain links TRBV7-6 with TRBJ2-1; 8 bases map to TRBD1. This CDR3 has 14 amino acids. The J segment lost 8 bases and the V segment lost 5 bases, leaving 8 bases of the junction unmatched. Germline values: CDR1 SGHVS, CDR2 FNYEAQ. DNA of the CDR3: TGTGCCAGCAGCACCCGGACAGGGCAGGATGAGCAGTTCTTC. It yields the protein CASSTRTGQDEQFF.

V and J are TRBV7-2 and TRBJ1-2; no clear D. Germline values: CDR1 SGHTA, CDR2 FQGNSA. Trimming pared 3 bases from V and 5 bases from J, leaving 10 bases between. The CDR3 spans 13 residues. The DNA for the CDR3 is TGTGCCAGCAGCTTCGGTGGGTGGTATGGCTACACCTTC. Its translation is CASSFGGWYGYTF.

The chain joins TRBV9 to TRBJ2-3, with D hard to call. The germline CDR1 and CDR2 sequences are SGDLS and YYNGEE. V lost 0 bases, J lost 2 bases, and 7 bases lay in between. The CDR3 consists of 14 residues. CDR3 bases: TGTGCCAGCAGCGTAGGGCAGACCACAGATACGCAGTATTTT. Translating gives CASSVGQTTDTQYF.

This clonotype was detected only once. J is TRBJ1-2 and V is TRBV12-3 or TRBV12-4; 7 bases match TRBD1. The CDR3 is 13 amino acids. The junction had 6 bases not matched to a gene; V was cut back by 5 bases and J by 6 bases. In nucleotides, the CDR3 is TGTGCCAGCAGTACCGGGACAGCCCATGGCTACACCTTC. Translated, it gives CASSTGTAHGYTF.

The genes are TRBV7-9 and TRBJ1-1, with D uncertain. V lost 1 base to trimming and J lost 1 base, with 10 bases between them. CDR3 length: 15 residues. Germline assignment: CDR1 SEHNR and CDR2 FQNEAQ (reference sequence). CDR3 DNA: TGTGCCAGCAGCTTAGGCCATACTTCGAACACTGAAGCTTTCTTT. It translates to CASSLGHTSNTEAFF.

The chain combines TRBV24-1 with TRBJ2-5; D may correspond to TRBD1 or TRBD2 (5 bases each). In germline, CDR1 is KGHDR, CDR2 SFDVKD. V lost 7 bases and J lost 4, with 12 bases in between. CDR3 length equals 13 residues. CDR3 bases: TGTGCCACCAGGGGGGAAAGCGGAGAGACCCAGTACTTC. Translation: CATRGESGETQYF.

This clonotype has just a few counts. The J gene is TRBJ1-1, the V gene TRBV19; D gene unclear. The germline V and J ends were trimmed by 6 bases and 3 bases, with 20 bases remaining between them. This CDR3 has 16 amino acids. The germline V gene has CDR1 LNHDA and CDR2 SQIVND (reference sequence). DNA for the CDR3: TGTGCCAGTAGGACCCGAAAAACAGCCGAGGACACTGAAGCTTTCTTT. Translation: CASRTRKTAEDTEAFF.

For this clonotype: A much larger clone lies a single base off, so this may be a read error. V gene TRBV4-3 combines with J gene TRBJ2-1, with D uncertain. The CDR3 runs to 13 residues. CDR1 is LGHNA, CDR2 YSLEER, per germline. Trimming cost V 0 bases and J 2 bases, with 2 bases left between them. CDR3 loop: CASSQEPYNEQFF. The CDR3 DNA sequence: TGCGCCAGCAGCCAAGAACCCTACAATGAGCAGTTCTTC.

The table lists this clonotype with many counts. This chain joins TRBV7-2 and TRBJ2-5; possible D gene TRBD1, 5 bases. The CDR3 sequence is 15 residues long. V gave up 2 bases and J gave up 4 bases, with 14 bases separating them. CDR1 is SGHTA and CDR2 is FQGNSA in the germline V gene. CDR3 nucleotides: TGTGCCAGCAGCTTAATAGGGGCAGTAGGAGAGACCCAGTACTTC. The encoded protein is CASSLIGAVGETQYF.

This clonotype was counted many times. The CDR3 DNA reads as TGTGCCAGCAGCCCCGGGACAGGAAGTATGGATCAGCCCCAGCATTTT. Translation: CASSPGTGSMDQPQHF. The chain carries TRBV7-6 and TRBJ1-5; 8 bases match TRBD1. The germline V gene encodes CDR1 SGHVS and CDR2 FNYEAQ. V shed 5 bases, J shed 5 bases, and the junction held 11 bases outside the gene matches. The CDR3 contains 16 residues.

J is TRBJ2-3 and V is TRBV6-5; D not certain. The CDR3 spans 14 residues. Germline values: CDR1 MNHEY, CDR2 SVGAGI. The V end was cut by 7 bases, the J end by 0 bases, with 11 bases between. This CDR3 is CASTNLRSTDTQYF. The CDR3 DNA is TGTGCCAGCACCAACCTTAGAAGCACAGATACGCAGTATTTT.

The V gene is TRBV9, the J gene TRBJ2-1; D not certain. The ends were cut back, 7 bases at V and 0 bases at J, with 17 bases in the middle. The CDR3 contains 16 residues. The V gene's germline CDR1 is SGDLS and CDR2 YYNGEE. CDR3 in DNA: TGTGCCAGCGGCAGAGCAAGAGTAAGCTCCTACAATGAGCAGTTCTTC. Translating it yields CASGRARVSSYNEQFF. Supplemented by reference TRBV9 and TRBJ2-1, the full variable domain reads DSGVTQTPKHLITATGQRVTLRCSPRSGDLSVYWYQQSLDQGLQFLIQYYNGEERAKGNILERFSAQQFPDLHSELNLSSLELGDSALYFCASGRARVSSYNEQFFGPGTRLTVL.